These 12 T cell receptor beta chains were all obtained from the same sample, sequenced in a study of type 1 regulatory T cells. TCRdb fed the reads into MiXCR, producing one record per CDR3 protein. The sample records approximately 90,000 distinct CDR3 sequences, less than 40% being singletons. Material for sequencing was CD4+ T cells, either the whole sample or a sorted fraction (not recorded which). These receptors were obtained from a human donor in good health.

This clonotype was counted between two and nine times. The CDR3 DNA sequence: TGCGCCAGCAGCATAGCGGGTGACTACAATGAGCAGTTCTTC. This encodes CASSIAGDYNEQFF. The rearrangement uses TRBV5-1 and TRBJ2-1, with TRBD2 identical over 7 bases. The length of the CDR3 is 14 residues. The trim removed 4 bases at V and 3 bases at J, leaving 4 bases unmatched. CDR1 and CDR2 from the germline V gene are SGHRS and YFSETQ.

In regard to this clonotype: This may come from a read error, since a much larger clone is one base off. The chain combines TRBV5-5 with TRBJ2-2; D tentatively reads TRBD1 or TRBD2 (5 bases each). V shed 3 bases and J shed 9 bases, with 24 bases lying between them. Germline-derived CDR1 and CDR2 are SGHKS and YYEKEE (reference sequence). This CDR3 contains 17 residues. CDR3 residues: CASSSLIGASGTRELFF. CDR3 nucleotides: TGTGCCAGCAGCTCACTTATTGGGGCGTCGGGGACCCGGGAGCTGTTTTTT.

V gene TRBV20-1 combines with J gene TRBJ1-4, with D possibly being TRBD1 (6 bases). The CDR3 spans 13 residues. CDR1 and CDR2 (germline): DFQATT, SNEGSKA (reference sequence). V was shortened by 5 bases and J by 8 bases, with 15 bases between the two germline ends. As DNA, the CDR3 is TGCAGTGCTTTGGCAGGGGTACAGGAAAAACTGTTTTTT. Its translation: CSALAGVQEKLFF.

The table lists this clonotype with a few counts. The J gene is TRBJ2-3, the V gene TRBV10-3, with D tentatively TRBD2 (5 bases). CDR3 length: 15 residues. Trimming shortened V by 5 bases and J by 4 bases, and 16 bases separated the two germline ends. Germline-derived CDR1 and CDR2 are ENHRY and SYGVKD. CDR3 DNA: TGTGCCATCAGTAGTGCCACGGGAAGCGCAGATACGCAGTATTTT. The encoded protein is CAISSATGSADTQYF.

This clonotype was counted between two and nine times. This rearrangement joins TRBV20-1 to TRBJ2-1, with D maybe TRBD1 (5 bases). The CDR3 contains 12 residues. The germline CDR1 and CDR2 sequences are DFQATT and SNEGSKA (reference sequence). V lost 7 bases, J lost 8 bases, and 15 bases lay in between. CDR3 sequence (DNA): TGCAGTGGAATGACAGATATTTATGAGCAGTTCTTC. It translates to CSGMTDIYEQFF.

The chain uses TRBV29-1 and TRBJ1-1, with D perhaps matching TRBD1 (5 bases). Germline assignment: CDR1 SQVTM and CDR2 ANQGSEA. V was cut by 3 bases and J by 4 bases, with 12 bases left in between. The CDR3 has 13 residues. CDR3 coding DNA: TGCAGCGTTGAGTCCCGGGGGATCACTGAAGCTTTCTTT. The encoded protein is CSVESRGITEAFF. The entire variable domain, with the rest obtained from reference TRBV29-1 and TRBJ1-1, is as follows: SAVISQKPSRDICQRGTSLTIQCQVDSQVTMMFWYRQQPGQSLTLIATANQGSEATYESGFVIDKFPISRPNLTFSTLTVSNMSPEDSSIYLCSVESRGITEAFFGQGTRLTVV.

This clonotype has just a few counts. The V call is TRBV18, the J call TRBJ2-5, with D possibly TRBD1 on 5 matching bases. Trimming removed 3 bases at V and 4 bases at J, with 21 bases between. The germline V gene encodes CDR1 KGHSH and CDR2 LQKENI. CDR3 size: 17 residues. The CDR3 DNA is TGTGCCAGCTCACCGGTGGGGCAGGCTTTTTCCGGAGAGACCCAGTACTTC. It is translated as CASSPVGQAFSGETQYF.

Only a few counts were recorded for this clonotype. The DNA for the CDR3 is TGCAGTGCTAGATTGGCGGGATCCTACGAGCAGTACTTC. Protein: CSARLAGSYEQYF. V is TRBV20-1 and J is TRBJ2-7; D perhaps matches TRBD2 (6 bases). CDR1 and CDR2 from the germline V gene are DFQATT and SNEGSKA (reference sequence). Trimming removed 2 bases from V and 1 base from J, with 9 bases in between. The CDR3 spans 13 residues.

V usage is TRBV29-1 and J usage is TRBJ2-7; TRBD1 matches 7 bases. This CDR3 comprises 13 residues. Germline V lookup: CDR1 SQVTM, CDR2 ANQGSEA. J lost 4 bases, V lost 7 bases, and 10 bases had no gene match. For the CDR3, the DNA is TGCAGCGCCAGGACAGGAGTGAGTTACGAGCAGTACTTC. It translates to CSARTGVSYEQYF.

The V gene is TRBV6-2 or TRBV6-3, the J gene TRBJ2-3, with D possibly being TRBD2 (5 bases). Germline V lookup: CDR1 MNHEY, CDR2 SVGEGT. Trimming shortened V by 4 bases and J by 7 bases, and 15 bases separated the two germline ends. The CDR3 is made up of 14 amino acids. The CDR3: CASSSRTWGHTQYF. The CDR3 region has the DNA TGTGCCAGCAGTTCACGGACTTGGGGTCATACGCAGTATTTT.

This clonotype has just a few counts. The chain has TRBV20-1 and TRBJ1-2; a possible D gene is TRBD1 (5 bases). The V end lost 0 bases, the J end lost 4 bases, and 9 bases lay between the germline ends. The CDR3 is made up of 13 amino acids. Germline V gene lookup returns CDR1 DFQATT and CDR2 SNEGSKA (reference sequence). CDR3: CSAREEGIYGYTF. CDR3 DNA sequence: TGCAGTGCTAGAGAGGAGGGGATCTATGGCTACACCTTC.

CDR3 in amino acids: CASSHTGNTQYF. As DNA, the CDR3 is TGTGCCAGTAGTCACACAGGGAATACGCAGTATTTT. The chain uses TRBV19 and TRBJ2-3, with a weak D call TRBD1 (6 bases). The CDR3 covers 12 residues. V lost 5 bases, J lost 7 bases, and 10 bases lay in between. Germline V CDR1 and CDR2: LNHDA, SQIVND (reference sequence).